This is a list of T cell receptor beta chains from one sample in a study of blood T cells in healthy people across ages. TCRdb fed the 5' RACE reads into MiXCR, producing one record per CDR3 protein. The table lists hundreds of thousands of distinct CDR3 sequences, approximately 50% of them singletons. The sample was blood. The receptors were sampled from a man aged 60-69 years in good health. Each CDR3 is given with its conserved first and last residue. The D gene is left open where the match is weak. Size is stated for part of the rows, as once, few or many counts, or as a class when the clone is expanded.

V gene	D gene	clone size	J gene	CDR3 DNA	CDR3 protein
TRBV12-3/TRBV12-4	.	.	TRBJ2-3	TGTGCCAGCAGTAGAAATCGTGCGGATACGCAGTATTTT	CASSRNRADTQYF
TRBV12-3/TRBV12-4	.	.	TRBJ1-2	TGTGCCAGCAGTCCCCAAGCTAACTATGGCTACACCTTC	CASSPQANYGYTF
TRBV4-1	.	.	TRBJ2-3	TGCGCCAGCAGCCAAGAAGAGGCAGATACGCAGTATTTT	CASSQEEADTQYF
TRBV7-9	TRBD2	.	TRBJ2-1	TGTGCCAGCAGCACGCTAGCGGCCTCCTACAATGAGCAGTTCTTC	CASSTLAASYNEQFF
TRBV9	TRBD1	.	TRBJ2-5	TGTGCCAGCAGCGTCGACAGGGGCGGGAAGACCCAGTACTTC	CASSVDRGGKTQYF
TRBV4-1	TRBD1	.	TRBJ1-2	TGCGCCAGCAGCCAAACAGGGGTTTTGCATGGCTACACCTTC	CASSQTGVLHGYTF
TRBV11-2	TRBD2	.	TRBJ2-3	TGTGCCAGCAGCTCCCCGCGGGAGCGGGGGGCCTCCCAGGGCACAGATACGCAGTATTTT	CASSSPRERGASQGTDTQYF
TRBV20-1	.	.	TRBJ2-1	TGCAGTGCTGCTAAGCCGGGGCTTTCCTACAATGAGCAGTTCTTC	CSAAKPGLSYNEQFF
TRBV12-3/TRBV12-4	TRBD2	.	TRBJ2-7	TGTGCCAGCCGTAGCGGGGCTCGGGGTGGCGAGCAGTACTTC	CASRSGARGGEQYF
TRBV20-1	.	.	TRBJ2-7	TGCAGTGCCACACCCGGTAGGAGCTACGAGCAGTACTTC	CSATPGRSYEQYF
TRBV4-1	.	.	TRBJ1-6	TGCGCCAGCAGCCAAGTTAAGGGGAGTCAGGGCTCGGGTTCACCCCTCCACTTT	CASSQVKGSQGSGSPLHF
TRBV6-5	.	.	TRBJ1-4	TGTGCCAGCAGACAGAGGGGGACAACTAATGAAAAACTGTTTTTT	CASRQRGTTNEKLFF
TRBV20-1	.	.	TRBJ2-1	TGCAGTGTCCCCCGGGACCCCCTCGGAGGTGAGCAGTTCTTC	CSVPRDPLGGEQFF
TRBV2	TRBD2	.	TRBJ2-5	TGTGCCAGCACGGGGACTAGCTGGAAAGAGACCCAGTACTTC	CASTGTSWKETQYF
TRBV29-1	.	few	TRBJ2-7	TGCAGCGCCGGGGACAACGGGCAGTACTTC	CSAGDNGQYF
TRBV6-2/TRBV6-3	TRBD2	.	TRBJ2-7	TGTGCCAGCAGATGGACTGGCGGGGGGCCTACCTACGAGCAGTACTTC	CASRWTGGGPTYEQYF
TRBV5-5	TRBD1	.	TRBJ1-3	TGTGCCAGCAGCCTGACAGGGGCTGGAAACACCATATATTTT	CASSLTGAGNTIYF
TRBV6-5	.	.	TRBJ1-3	TGTGCCAGCAGCTGGACGGGGCTAACCGGTGGAAACACCATATATTTT	CASSWTGLTGGNTIYF
TRBV20-1	TRBD2	.	TRBJ2-3	TGCAGTGCGCCGACTAGCGGGCTCACAGATACGCAGTATTTT	CSAPTSGLTDTQYF
TRBV20-1	.	.	TRBJ2-7	TGCAGTGCTTCCGCCGGGGGGCCTTACGAGCAGTACTTC	CSASAGGPYEQYF
TRBV7-9	.	.	TRBJ1-5	TGTGCCAGCAGCTCCCGGGACAAACCCCAGCATTTT	CASSSRDKPQHF
TRBV10-2	TRBD2	.	TRBJ2-1	TGCGCCAGCAACGTAGCGGGGGCCTACAATGAGCAGTTCTTC	CASNVAGAYNEQFF
TRBV20-1	.	.	TRBJ2-5	TGCAGTGCTAGAGCCACGACTGGAGCGCAAGAGACCCAGTACTTC	CSARATTGAQETQYF
TRBV7-2	.	.	TRBJ2-7	TGTGCCAGCAGCCAGGGGGGCTACTCCTACAATGAGCAGTACTTC	CASSQGGYSYNEQYF
TRBV28	.	many	TRBJ2-4	TGTGCCAGCAGTTCCCCAGCAGGCGAAAACATTCAGTACTTC	CASSSPAGENIQYF
TRBV18	TRBD2	.	TRBJ2-7	TGTGCCAGCTCACCACTGACTAGCGGGGCAACCTACGAGCAGTACTTC	CASSPLTSGATYEQYF
TRBV5-1	.	.	TRBJ2-3	TGCGCCAGCAGCTTGCCCATTTCGACCAGCACAGAGACGCAGTATTTT	CASSLPISTSTETQYF
TRBV5-1	TRBD1	.	TRBJ1-1	TGCGCCAGCATCCCGGGACAGGTTGAAGCTTTCTTT	CASIPGQVEAFF
TRBV6-1	.	.	TRBJ1-1	TGTGCCAGCATTGCGGGGGGGTCCACTGAAGCTTTCTTT	CASIAGGSTEAFF
TRBV20-1	TRBD1	few	TRBJ2-7	TGCAGTGCTCCCGGGACAGGGTCTTACGAGCAGTACTTC	CSAPGTGSYEQYF
TRBV28	TRBD2	.	TRBJ2-1	TGTGCCAGCAGCTCTCCGAGGGGTAGCGGGGGGGCCCACAATGAGCAGTTCTTC	CASSSPRGSGGAHNEQFF
TRBV20-1	.	.	TRBJ1-4	TGCAGTGCCAGGGCCTCGGCTAATGAAAAACTGTTTTTT	CSARASANEKLFF
TRBV12-3/TRBV12-4	.	few	TRBJ1-5	TGTGCCAGCAGTCCGGGGCTGGGCAATCAGCCCCAGCATTTT	CASSPGLGNQPQHF
TRBV6-1	TRBD1	.	TRBJ1-6	TGTGCCAGCAGCGACGATACTCAAGGACAGGGAGACAATTCACCCCTCCACTTT	CASSDDTQGQGDNSPLHF
TRBV4-1	.	.	TRBJ1-4	TGCGCCAGCAGAAACTTGAGGCGGGCCTCAGGCACTAATGAAAAACTGTTTTTT	CASRNLRRASGTNEKLFF
TRBV7-9	TRBD1	.	TRBJ1-1	TGTGCCAGCAGCAGGGACAGCCCTGAAGCTTTCTTT	CASSRDSPEAFF
TRBV28	.	.	TRBJ1-5	TGTGCCAGCAGTTTGGAACAGGGCCATCAGCCCCAGCATTTT	CASSLEQGHQPQHF
TRBV18	.	.	TRBJ2-6	TGTGCCAGCTCACCAGACAGCACTGGGGCCAACGTCCTGACTTTC	CASSPDSTGANVLTF
TRBV5-5	.	.	TRBJ2-5	TGTGCCAGCAGTCGAGTCATGCAGCAAGAGACCCAGTACTTC	CASSRVMQQETQYF
TRBV6-6	.	few	TRBJ2-1	TGTGCCAGCAGTTACTTAGGTGCCGGGACCTACAATGAGCAGTTCTTC	CASSYLGAGTYNEQFF
TRBV2	TRBD1	.	TRBJ2-1	TGTGCCAGCACGGGACAGAACTACAATGAGCAGTTCTTC	CASTGQNYNEQFF
TRBV7-2	.	many	TRBJ2-5	TGTGCCAGCAGCTTAAGACGGCAAGAGACCCAGTACTTC	CASSLRRQETQYF
TRBV29-1	TRBD2	.	TRBJ2-5	TGCAGCGTTGAAACTAGCGGGGTGCCGCGGGAGACCCAGTACTTC	CSVETSGVPRETQYF
TRBV29-1	.	few	TRBJ1-2	TGCAGCGTTGTTGAGATGGGGAGGGGTGGCTACACCTTC	CSVVEMGRGGYTF
TRBV15	.	.	TRBJ2-5	TGTGCCGCGGCTTCGGCGGGGATGCCAAAAGGAGAGACCCAGTACTTC	CAAASAGMPKGETQYF
TRBV25-1	TRBD2	.	TRBJ2-5	TGTGCCAGCAGTGGGGGACTAGCGGGCCCCAATGAGCAGTACTTC	CASSGGLAGPNEQYF
TRBV9	TRBD2	.	TRBJ2-1	TGTGCCAGCAGCGTAGGGGCTAGCGGGGCGTCGGATGAGCAGTTCTTC	CASSVGASGASDEQFF